This entry is about one T cell receptor (beta chain). V trimming: 4 bases; J trimming: 3 bases; junction bases outside the gene matches: 5. The CDR3 is 15 residues long. Germline V CDR1 and CDR2: SGHDT, YYEEEE. The study recruited people aged roughly 18 to 95 years across approximately 24 US areas. Participant-reported clinical history was the basis for cohort assignment. Either two negative PCRs, clearance, or symptom resolution qualified Cohort 3 donors as recovered. The data were obtained in a study of blood T cell repertoires in COVID-19. The overall study: The samples span acute and convalescent COVID-19 from the United States, Italy and Spain.

This table comes from immunoSEQ multiplex PCR, and its TCRdb copy is limited to in-frame clones, with some not included. The sample comprises around 130,000 clones, roughly four fifths of which are singletons, and over 15% rests with the top ten. The gene calls are TRBV5-6 and TRBJ2-5; 11 nucleotides line up with TRBD2. The source is a man aged 25-40 years who had recovered from COVID-19. Material for sequencing was PBMCs or T cells enriched from blood (not recorded which). CDR3 bases: TGTGCCAGCAGCCCTAGCGGGAGGACTAAAGAGACCCAGTACTTC. Its translation: CASSPSGRTKETQYF.